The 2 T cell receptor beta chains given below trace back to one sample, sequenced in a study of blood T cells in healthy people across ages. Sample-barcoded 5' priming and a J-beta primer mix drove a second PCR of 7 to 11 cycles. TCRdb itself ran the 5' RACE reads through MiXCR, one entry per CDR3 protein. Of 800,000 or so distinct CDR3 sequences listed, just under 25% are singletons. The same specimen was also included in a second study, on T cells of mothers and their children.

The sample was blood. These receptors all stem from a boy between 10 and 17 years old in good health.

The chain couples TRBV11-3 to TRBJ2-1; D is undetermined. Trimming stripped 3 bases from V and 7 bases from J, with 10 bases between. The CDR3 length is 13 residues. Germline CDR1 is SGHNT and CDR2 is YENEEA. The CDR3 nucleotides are TGTGCCAGCAGCTTTGTCGACGGGAATGAGCAGTTCTTC. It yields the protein CASSFVDGNEQFF.

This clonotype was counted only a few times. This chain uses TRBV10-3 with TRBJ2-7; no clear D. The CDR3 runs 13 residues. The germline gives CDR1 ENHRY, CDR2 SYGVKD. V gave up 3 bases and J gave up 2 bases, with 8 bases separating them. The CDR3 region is CAISERPTYEQYF. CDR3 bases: TGTGCCATCAGTGAAAGGCCGACCTACGAGCAGTACTTC.